This passage covers 29 T cell receptor beta chains from one sample sequenced in a study of cytomegalovirus exposure and HLA in healthy donors. Sequenced by immunoSEQ multiplex PCR; TCRdb stores in-frame clones only, minus some. This table has 180,000 or so clones, around 83% appearing once. Sequenced: PBMCs. Receptors originate from a woman aged 25 to 39 in good health and CMV-seropositive.

This clone was seen just once. The chain combines TRBV6-5 with TRBJ1-5; D remains unclear. V was clipped by 0 bases and J by 4 bases, with 10 bases between them. CDR3 length: 15 residues. Germline V gene sequence: CDR1 MNHEY, CDR2 SVGAGI. The DNA of the CDR3 is TGTGCCAGCAGTTACTCTATAACCGCGAATCAGCCCCAGCATTTT. Translated, it gives CASSYSITANQPQHF.

Of note for this clone: The same CDR3 arises from other DNA sequences in this sample as well. The chain joins TRBV29-1 to TRBJ2-7; 7 bases fit TRBD2. The V and J ends lost 3 bases and 5 bases, in that order; junction bases with no gene match: 7. This CDR3 spans 13 amino acids. Germline assignment: CDR1 SQVTM and CDR2 ANQGSEA. The CDR3 bases are TGCAGCGTTGAGGGCGGGAGCTTCAACGAGCAGTACTTC. Its protein is CSVEGGSFNEQYF.

The gene calls are TRBV30 and TRBJ2-7; D possibly corresponds to TRBD2 (6 bases). The CDR3 totals 14 residues. Trimming pared 4 bases from V and 2 bases from J, leaving 15 bases between. The germline CDR1 and CDR2 sequences are GTSNPN and SVGIG (reference sequence). The CDR3 DNA follows: TGTGCCTGGAACACCGGGAGCTTGGCCTACGAGCAGTACTTC. Protein product: CAWNTGSLAYEQYF.

J is TRBJ1-4 and V is TRBV2; the D gene is possibly TRBD1 (5 bases). Germline V gene sequence: CDR1 SNHLY, CDR2 FYNNEI. This CDR3 spans 13 amino acids. The germline V and J ends were trimmed by 4 bases and 8 bases, with 11 bases remaining between them. The CDR3 is CASSGQGWEKLFF. The DNA of the CDR3 is TGTGCCAGCAGTGGGCAGGGATGGGAAAAACTGTTTTTT. Using reference TRBV2 and TRBJ1-4 for the parts outside the CDR3, the full variable domain is EPEVTQTPSHQVTQMGQEVILRCVPISNHLYFYWYRQILGQKVEFLVSFYNNEISEKSEIFDDQFSVERPDGSNFTLKIRSTKLEDSAMYFCASSGQGWEKLFFGSGTQLSVL.

This clone occurred a few times. V and J are TRBV29-1 and TRBJ1-2, with 7 bases identical to TRBD1. Germline V gene lookup returns CDR1 SQVTM and CDR2 ANQGSEA. V was clipped by 4 bases and J by 4 bases; unmatched bases: 6. CDR3 length equals 13 residues. The CDR3: CSVATGLGYGYTF. The CDR3 coding sequence is TGCAGCGTTGCGACAGGGTTGGGCTATGGCTACACCTTC. The full variable domain, its missing parts supplied by reference TRBV29-1 and TRBJ1-2, is SAVISQKPSRDICQRGTSLTIQCQVDSQVTMMFWYRQQPGQSLTLIATANQGSEATYESGFVIDKFPISRPNLTFSTLTVSNMSPEDSSIYLCSVATGLGYGYTFGSGTRLTVV.

The chain employs TRBV29-1 and TRBJ2-4; 7 nucleotides match TRBD1. J gave up 2 bases and V 7 bases, and 5 bases lay outside the gene matches. Germline V lookup: CDR1 SQVTM, CDR2 ANQGSEA. This CDR3 region has 13 residues. CDR3 in DNA: TGCAGCGCAGAGGACAGGACCAAAAACATTCAGTACTTC. Protein product: CSAEDRTKNIQYF.

The CDR3 DNA reads TGCAGCGTTGAAACAGTGAACACTGAAGCTTTCTTT. Translated: CSVETVNTEAFF. V and J are TRBV29-1 and TRBJ1-1, with D hard to call. This CDR3 contains 12 residues. Between the trimmed V and J ends, which lost 2 bases and 0 bases, there was a span of 4 bases. Germline V gene sequence: CDR1 SQVTM, CDR2 ANQGSEA.

This sequence joins TRBV7-2 and TRBJ1-3, with 12 bases fitting TRBD1. The CDR3 loop spans 15 amino acids. J lost 2 bases, V lost 5 bases, and 1 base had no gene match. CDR1 and CDR2 from the germline V gene are SGHTA and FQGNSA. CDR3 DNA sequence: TGTGCCAGCAGCCGGGACAGGGGGCCTGGAAACACCATATATTTT. This encodes CASSRDRGPGNTIYF.

V is TRBV28 and J is TRBJ2-7; 10 nucleotides match TRBD2. The CDR3 length is 14 residues. V shed 3 bases, J shed 9 bases, and the junction held 8 bases outside the gene matches. Per germline, CDR1 MDHEN and CDR2 SYDVKM. The CDR3 bases are TGTGCCAGCAGTTTTCTAGCGGGAGATGGTCGGCAGTACTTC. This codes for CASSFLAGDGRQYF.

The V gene is TRBV2, the J gene TRBJ2-7; TRBD1 matches at 8 bases. This CDR3 spans 14 amino acids. Per germline, CDR1 SNHLY and CDR2 FYNNEI. The J segment lost 6 bases and the V segment lost 6 bases, leaving 10 bases of the junction unmatched. CDR3 nucleotide sequence: TGTGCCAGCAGGGTAGACAGGGGAGAAGGCGAGCAGTACTTC. Its protein is CASRVDRGEGEQYF.

This clone was counted a single time. The V and J genes are TRBV10-3 and TRBJ2-3; 7 nucleotides line up with TRBD2. This CDR3 region has 15 residues. Germline CDR1 ENHRY, CDR2 SYGVKD. V lost 8 bases and J lost 2; bases outside the gene matches: 10. CDR3 bases: TGTGCCATCGCCCCTAAGCGGGGAAACACAGATACGCAGTATTTT. This translates into CAIAPKRGNTDTQYF.

The rearrangement uses TRBV5-6 and TRBJ2-1, with D unresolved. This CDR3 region has 14 residues. V was cut by 4 bases and J by 8 bases, with 16 bases left in between. Germline assignment: CDR1 SGHDT and CDR2 YYEEEE. In DNA form, the CDR3 reads TGTGCCAGCAGCCTGCCCGGAGAGGTCGATGAGCAGTTCTTC. Encoded protein: CASSLPGEVDEQFF.

The CDR3 nucleotides are TGTGCCAGCGGCACTAGCGGGGCAAGCTCCTACAATGAGCAGTTCTTC. It is translated as CASGTSGASSYNEQFF. The V and J genes are TRBV2 and TRBJ2-1; 10 bases fit TRBD2. Per the germline V gene, CDR1 is SNHLY and CDR2 is FYNNEI. V lost 8 bases to trimming and J lost 0 bases; unmatched junction nucleotides: 7. The CDR3 consists of 16 residues.

This clone has a handful of counts. Written as DNA, the CDR3 is TGTGCCAGCAGTAGGACAGGGTACACTGAAGCTTTCTTT. Protein sequence: CASSRTGYTEAFF. This chain uses TRBV27 with TRBJ1-1, with 8 bases that match TRBD1. The CDR3 spans 13 residues. J lost 3 bases, V lost 5 bases, and 2 bases had no gene match. The germline V gene encodes CDR1 MNHEY and CDR2 SMNVEV (reference sequence).

This clone was picked up many times. This chain uses TRBV19 with TRBJ2-7; D possibly corresponds to TRBD2 (5 bases). CDR3 length: 15 residues. Trimming took 3 bases from V and 0 from J, leaving 12 bases between them. Per the germline V gene, CDR1 is LNHDA and CDR2 is SQIVND (reference sequence). This chain's CDR3 is CASSIWSRGSYEQYF. DNA for the CDR3: TGTGCCAGTAGTATTTGGTCTCGGGGCTCCTACGAGCAGTACTTC. Together with reference TRBV19 and TRBJ2-7, the CDR3 gives the full variable domain: DGGITQSPKYLFRKEGQNVTLSCEQNLNHDAMYWYRQDPGQGLRLIYYSQIVNDFQKGDIAEGYSVSREKKESFPLTVTSAQKNPTAFYLCASSIWSRGSYEQYFGPGTRLTVT.

Notes on this clone: Other DNA sequences in this sample translate to the same CDR3. V gene TRBV7-9 combines with J gene TRBJ2-7; weak D call: TRBD1 (5 bases). The CDR3 has 12 amino acids. The ends were cut back, 5 bases at V and 4 bases at J, with 9 bases in the middle. The germline CDR1 and CDR2 sequences are SEHNR and FQNEAQ (reference sequence). CDR3 in amino acids: CASSPTGYEQYF. The CDR3 bases are TGTGCCAGCAGCCCCACAGGTTACGAGCAGTACTTC.

This clone was found a few times. The chain links TRBV7-9 to TRBJ1-2; D gene unclear. V was trimmed by 3 bases and J by 8 bases, leaving 19 bases between them. Per the germline V gene, CDR1 is SEHNR and CDR2 is FQNEAQ (reference sequence). The CDR3 totals 15 residues. The CDR3 nucleotides are TGTGCCAGCAGCTTTTTAAATGTGGAGGGTGAAGGCTACACCTTC. This encodes CASSFLNVEGEGYTF.

This rearrangement joins TRBV6-1 to TRBJ1-5; D is perhaps TRBD1 (5 bases). V dropped 8 bases and J dropped 0 bases, with 11 bases sitting between them. This CDR3 spans 14 amino acids. The germline CDR1 and CDR2 sequences are MNHNS and SASEGT. CDR3: CASDWGGSNQPQHF. CDR3 nucleotide sequence: TGTGCCAGCGATTGGGGGGGTAGCAATCAGCCCCAGCATTTT.

CDR3 residues: CASSLSQGTNEKLFF. The DNA of the CDR3 is TGTGCCAGCAGTTTATCACAGGGGACTAATGAAAAACTGTTTTTT. The chain is built from TRBV27 and TRBJ1-4; 7 nucleotides align to TRBD1. Trimming at V came to 0 bases and at J to 2 bases, leaving 0 bases not matched to a gene. Looked up from germline, CDR1 is MNHEY and CDR2 is SMNVEV (reference sequence). CDR3 size: 15 residues.

The chain joins TRBV27 to TRBJ1-2; D possibly corresponds to TRBD1 (5 bases). V was clipped by 5 bases and J by 4 bases, with 20 bases between them. The CDR3 is 16 amino acids. Germline-derived CDR1 and CDR2 are MNHEY and SMNVEV (reference sequence). CDR3 DNA: TGTGCCAGCAGTCCCTCGGGGGGATTCCTACTCTATGGCTACACCTTC. Translation gives CASSPSGGFLLYGYTF.

The chain combines TRBV27 with TRBJ2-1, with TRBD2 identical over 9 bases. The ends lost 4 bases at V and 4 bases at J; junction bases unmatched: 2. Looked up from germline, CDR1 is MNHEY and CDR2 is SMNVEV (reference sequence). The CDR3 runs 14 residues. The CDR3 region is CASSWAGGYNEQFF. The CDR3 nucleotides read TGTGCCAGCAGTTGGGCGGGAGGGTACAATGAGCAGTTCTTC.

This chain connects TRBV25-1 to TRBJ1-1; a weak D match, TRBD1 (5 bases). Deletions cut 7 bases from V and 4 bases from J, with 13 bases between. This CDR3 spans 13 amino acids. Looked up from germline, CDR1 is MGHDK and CDR2 is SYGVNS. CDR3 protein: CASTPTGSTEAFF. DNA of the CDR3: TGTGCCAGCACCCCAACAGGCTCCACTGAAGCTTTCTTT.

The chain recombines TRBV18 with TRBJ1-2; 8 bases line up with TRBD1. The CDR3 runs to 13 residues. Germline V CDR1 and CDR2: KGHSH, LQKENI. V trimming: 5 bases; J trimming: 3 bases; junction bases outside the gene matches: 2. The DNA for the CDR3 is TGTGCCAGCTCAGAGACAGGGGACTATGGCTACACCTTC. This gives the protein CASSETGDYGYTF.

This chain links TRBV27 with TRBJ2-1, with TRBD2 matching over 8 bases. In germline, CDR1 is MNHEY, CDR2 SMNVEV (reference sequence). The length of the CDR3 is 15 residues. J gave up 5 bases and V 10 bases, and 13 bases lay outside the gene matches. This CDR3 reads CATDPTSGTHNEQFF. As DNA, the CDR3 is TGTGCCACCGACCCTACTAGCGGCACTCACAATGAGCAGTTCTTC.

The chain is built from TRBV29-1 and TRBJ1-1, with D tentatively TRBD1 (5 bases). This CDR3 has 14 residues. The V end lost 3 bases, the J end lost 1 base, and 12 bases lay between the germline ends. Germline CDR1 reads SQVTM; CDR2 reads ANQGSEA. The CDR3 DNA sequence: TGCAGCGTTGAGTCACAGGACCCGAACACTGAAGCTTTCTTT. Its translation is CSVESQDPNTEAFF.

J is TRBJ1-3 and V is TRBV4-2; D is ambiguous. V gave up 5 bases and J gave up 2 bases, with 13 bases separating them. CDR3 length: 15 amino acids. Germline V CDR1 and CDR2: LGHNA, YNFKEQ. This chain's CDR3 is CASSDLEGTGNTIYF. The DNA for the CDR3 is TGTGCCAGCAGCGATTTGGAGGGTACTGGAAACACCATATATTTT.

The chain has TRBV18 and TRBJ2-3; 8 bases match TRBD1. Germline loops: CDR1 KGHSH, CDR2 LQKENI. V was pared by 3 bases and J by 2 bases, with 4 bases of the junction left unmatched. The CDR3 consists of 15 residues. CDR3 protein: CASSPGQVNTDTQYF. The CDR3 nucleotides read TGTGCCAGCTCACCGGGACAGGTCAACACAGATACGCAGTATTTT.

The chain links TRBV19 to TRBJ2-3; tentatively, D is TRBD1 (6 bases). This CDR3 is built from 18 residues. The V and J ends lost 4 bases and 8 bases respectively, with 28 bases between them. Germline CDR1 reads LNHDA; CDR2 reads SQIVND (reference sequence). The CDR3 DNA is TGTGCCAGTAGTAGCCGAGTCGGGACACCGGACCAAACAAGTACGCAGTATTTT. Protein sequence: CASSSRVGTPDQTSTQYF.

The rearrangement joins TRBV6-1 to TRBJ2-7; 7 nucleotides match TRBD2. The CDR3 has 17 amino acids. With 6 bases clipped from V and 2 bases from J, the junction kept 16 bases outside the gene matches. CDR1 is MNHNS, CDR2 SASEGT, per germline. CDR3 nucleotides: TGTGCCAGCAGGGAAAGTTCTGCTTTTGGGGGGGCCTACGAGCAGTACTTC. Residues: CASRESSAFGGAYEQYF.